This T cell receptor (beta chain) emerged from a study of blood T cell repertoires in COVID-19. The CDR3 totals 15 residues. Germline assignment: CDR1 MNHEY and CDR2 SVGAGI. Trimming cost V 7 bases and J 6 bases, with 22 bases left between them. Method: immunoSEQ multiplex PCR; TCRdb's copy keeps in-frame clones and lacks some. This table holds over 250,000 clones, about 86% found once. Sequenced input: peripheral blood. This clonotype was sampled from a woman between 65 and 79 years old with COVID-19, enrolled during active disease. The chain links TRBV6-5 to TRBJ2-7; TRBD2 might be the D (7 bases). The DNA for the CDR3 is TGTGCCAGCATGGTGTCCGGGGGGCCTCGGGGCGAGCAGTACTTC. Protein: CASMVSGGPRGEQYF.